This T cell receptor (beta chain) was identified in a study of control samples from healthy donors and cancer patients. Measured with immunoSEQ multiplex PCR; TCRdb has only the in-frame clones, and not every one. The sample contains 150,000 to 200,000 clones, around nine tenths of which appear only once. J lost 1 base, V lost 6 bases, and 6 bases had no gene match. This CDR3 has 15 amino acids. The germline CDR1 and CDR2 sequences are MDHEN and SYDVKM. This rearrangement joins TRBV28 to TRBJ2-3; 8 bases match TRBD1. The sample taken for sequencing was blood. This TCR was sampled from a man aged 18 to 29 in good health. The CDR3 coding sequence is TGTGCCAGCAGAAGCCCGGACAGGGGCACAGATACGCAGTATTTT. It encodes CASRSPDRGTDTQYF.